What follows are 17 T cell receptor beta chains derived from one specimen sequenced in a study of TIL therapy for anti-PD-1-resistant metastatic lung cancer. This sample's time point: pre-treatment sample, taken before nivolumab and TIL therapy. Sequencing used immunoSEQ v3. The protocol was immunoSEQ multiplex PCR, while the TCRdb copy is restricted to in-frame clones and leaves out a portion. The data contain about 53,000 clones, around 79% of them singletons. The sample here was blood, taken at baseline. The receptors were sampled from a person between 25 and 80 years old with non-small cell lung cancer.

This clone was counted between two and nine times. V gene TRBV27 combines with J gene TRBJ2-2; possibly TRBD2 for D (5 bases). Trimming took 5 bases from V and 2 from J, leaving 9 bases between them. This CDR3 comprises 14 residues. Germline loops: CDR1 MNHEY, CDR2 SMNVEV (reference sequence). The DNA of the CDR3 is TGTGCCAGCAGTATGCTAGCAAACACCGGGGAGCTGTTTTTT. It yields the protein CASSMLANTGELFF.

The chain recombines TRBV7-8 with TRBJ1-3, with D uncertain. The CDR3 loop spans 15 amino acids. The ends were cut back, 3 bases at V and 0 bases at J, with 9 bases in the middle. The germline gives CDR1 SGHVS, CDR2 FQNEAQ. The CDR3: CASSFTSVSGNTIYF. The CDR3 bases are TGTGCCAGCAGCTTTACGTCAGTCTCTGGAAACACCATATATTTT.

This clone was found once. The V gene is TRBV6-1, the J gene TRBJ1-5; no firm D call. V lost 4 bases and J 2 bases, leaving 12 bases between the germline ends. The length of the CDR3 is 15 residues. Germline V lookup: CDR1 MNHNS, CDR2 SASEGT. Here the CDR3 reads CASSGQASRNQPQHF. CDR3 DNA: TGTGCCAGCAGTGGGCAAGCTTCGCGCAATCAGCCCCAGCATTTT.

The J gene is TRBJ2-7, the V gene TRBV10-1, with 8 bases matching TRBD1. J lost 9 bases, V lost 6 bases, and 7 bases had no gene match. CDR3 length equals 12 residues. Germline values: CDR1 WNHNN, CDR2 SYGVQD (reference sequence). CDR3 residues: CASSGQGQRQYF. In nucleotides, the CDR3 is TGCGCCAGCAGCGGACAGGGTCAAAGGCAGTACTTC.

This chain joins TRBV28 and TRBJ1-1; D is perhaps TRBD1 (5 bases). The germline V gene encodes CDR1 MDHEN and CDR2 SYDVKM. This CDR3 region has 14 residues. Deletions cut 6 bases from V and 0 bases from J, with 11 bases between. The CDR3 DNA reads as TGTGCCAGCAGACAAGGGACGGTGAACACTGAAGCTTTCTTT. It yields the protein CASRQGTVNTEAFF.

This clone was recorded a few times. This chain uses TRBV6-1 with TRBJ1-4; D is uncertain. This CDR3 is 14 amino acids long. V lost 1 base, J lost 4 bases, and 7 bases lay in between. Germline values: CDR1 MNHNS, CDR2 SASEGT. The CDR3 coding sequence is TGTGCCAGCAGTGAAGGGATACGTAATGAAAAACTGTTTTTT. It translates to CASSEGIRNEKLFF.

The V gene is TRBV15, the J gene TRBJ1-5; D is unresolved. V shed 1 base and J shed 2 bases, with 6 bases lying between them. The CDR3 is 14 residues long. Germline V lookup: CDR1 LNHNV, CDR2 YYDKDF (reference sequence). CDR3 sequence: CATSRGLGNQPQHF. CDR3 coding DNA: TGTGCCACCAGCAGAGGGCTGGGCAATCAGCCCCAGCATTTT.

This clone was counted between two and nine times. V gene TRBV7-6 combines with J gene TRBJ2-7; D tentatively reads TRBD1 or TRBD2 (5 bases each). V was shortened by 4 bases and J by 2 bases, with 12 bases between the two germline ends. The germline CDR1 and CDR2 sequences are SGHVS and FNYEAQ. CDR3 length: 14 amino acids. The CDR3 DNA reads TGTGCCAGCAGCTCCGGGACGGTACCCTACGAGCAGTACTTC. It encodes CASSSGTVPYEQYF.

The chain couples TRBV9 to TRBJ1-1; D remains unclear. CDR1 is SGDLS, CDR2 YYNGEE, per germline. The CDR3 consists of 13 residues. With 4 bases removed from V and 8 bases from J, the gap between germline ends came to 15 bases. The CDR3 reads CASSTSSGREAFF. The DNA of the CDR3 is TGTGCCAGCAGCACGAGCTCGGGAAGAGAAGCTTTCTTT. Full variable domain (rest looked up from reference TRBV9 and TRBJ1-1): DSGVTQTPKHLITATGQRVTLRCSPRSGDLSVYWYQQSLDQGLQFLIQYYNGEERAKGNILERFSAQQFPDLHSELNLSSLELGDSALYFCASSTSSGREAFFGQGTRLTVV.

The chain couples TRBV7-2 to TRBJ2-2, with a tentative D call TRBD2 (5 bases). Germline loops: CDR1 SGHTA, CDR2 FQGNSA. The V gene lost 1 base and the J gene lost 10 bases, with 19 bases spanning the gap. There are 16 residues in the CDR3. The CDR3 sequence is CASSLGRRAPRMELFF. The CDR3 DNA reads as TGTGCCAGCAGCTTAGGCCGGCGGGCTCCGCGTATGGAGCTGTTTTTT.

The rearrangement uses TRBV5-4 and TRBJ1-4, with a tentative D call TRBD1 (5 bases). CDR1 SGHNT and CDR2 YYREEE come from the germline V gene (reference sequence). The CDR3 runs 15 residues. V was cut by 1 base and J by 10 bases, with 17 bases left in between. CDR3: CASSLSRQRGAKLFF. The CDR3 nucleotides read TGTGCCAGCAGCTTGTCGAGACAGCGAGGAGCAAAACTGTTTTTT.

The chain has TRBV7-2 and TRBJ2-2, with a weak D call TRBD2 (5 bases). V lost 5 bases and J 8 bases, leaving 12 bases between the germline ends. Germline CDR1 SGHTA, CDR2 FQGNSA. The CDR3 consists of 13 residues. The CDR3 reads CASSTFSAGELFF. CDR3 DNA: TGTGCCAGCAGCACGTTTAGCGCGGGGGAGCTGTTTTTT. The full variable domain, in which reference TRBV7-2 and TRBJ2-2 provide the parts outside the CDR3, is GAGVSQSPSNKVTEKGKDVELRCDPISGHTALYWYRQSLGQGLEFLIYFQGNSAPDKSGLPSDRFSAERTGGSVSTLTIQRTQQEDSAVYLCASSTFSAGELFFGEGSRLTVL.

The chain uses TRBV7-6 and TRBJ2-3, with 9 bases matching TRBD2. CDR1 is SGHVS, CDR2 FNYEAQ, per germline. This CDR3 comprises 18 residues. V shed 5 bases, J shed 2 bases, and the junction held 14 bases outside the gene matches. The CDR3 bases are TGTGCCAGCAGCACGCGACAGGGAGCGGGGGGAGACACAGATACGCAGTATTTT. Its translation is CASSTRQGAGGDTDTQYF.

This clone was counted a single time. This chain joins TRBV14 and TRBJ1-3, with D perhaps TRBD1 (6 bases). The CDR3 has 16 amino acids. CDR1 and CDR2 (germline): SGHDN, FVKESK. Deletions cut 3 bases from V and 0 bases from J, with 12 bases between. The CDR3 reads CASSQLQGSSGNTIYF. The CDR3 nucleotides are TGTGCCAGCAGCCAGCTACAGGGATCCTCTGGAAACACCATATATTTT. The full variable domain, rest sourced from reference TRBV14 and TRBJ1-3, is EAGVTQFPSHSVIEKGQTVTLRCDPISGHDNLYWYRRVMGKEIKFLLHFVKESKQDESGMPNNRFLAERTGGTYSTLKVQPAELEDSGVYFCASSQLQGSSGNTIYFGEGSWLTVV.

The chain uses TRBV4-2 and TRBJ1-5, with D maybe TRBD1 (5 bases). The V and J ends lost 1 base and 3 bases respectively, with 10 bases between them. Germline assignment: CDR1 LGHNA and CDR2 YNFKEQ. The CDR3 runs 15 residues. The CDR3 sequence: CASSQGGASNQPQHF. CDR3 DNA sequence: TGTGCCAGCAGCCAAGGTGGGGCCTCCAATCAGCCCCAGCATTTT.

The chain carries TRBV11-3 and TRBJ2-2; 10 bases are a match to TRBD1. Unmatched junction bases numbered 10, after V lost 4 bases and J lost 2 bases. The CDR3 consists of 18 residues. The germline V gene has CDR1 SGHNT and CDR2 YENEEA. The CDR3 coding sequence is TGTGCCAGCAGCTCCTGGACAGGGGGGCAAGTCAACACCGGGGAGCTGTTTTTT. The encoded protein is CASSSWTGGQVNTGELFF.

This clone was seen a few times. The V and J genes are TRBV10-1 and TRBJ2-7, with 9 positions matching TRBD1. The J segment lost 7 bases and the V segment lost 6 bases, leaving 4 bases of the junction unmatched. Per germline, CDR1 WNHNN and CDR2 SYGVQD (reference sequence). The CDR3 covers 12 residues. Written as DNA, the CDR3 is TGCGCCAGCAGCTGGACAGGGGATGAGCAGTACTTC. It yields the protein CASSWTGDEQYF.